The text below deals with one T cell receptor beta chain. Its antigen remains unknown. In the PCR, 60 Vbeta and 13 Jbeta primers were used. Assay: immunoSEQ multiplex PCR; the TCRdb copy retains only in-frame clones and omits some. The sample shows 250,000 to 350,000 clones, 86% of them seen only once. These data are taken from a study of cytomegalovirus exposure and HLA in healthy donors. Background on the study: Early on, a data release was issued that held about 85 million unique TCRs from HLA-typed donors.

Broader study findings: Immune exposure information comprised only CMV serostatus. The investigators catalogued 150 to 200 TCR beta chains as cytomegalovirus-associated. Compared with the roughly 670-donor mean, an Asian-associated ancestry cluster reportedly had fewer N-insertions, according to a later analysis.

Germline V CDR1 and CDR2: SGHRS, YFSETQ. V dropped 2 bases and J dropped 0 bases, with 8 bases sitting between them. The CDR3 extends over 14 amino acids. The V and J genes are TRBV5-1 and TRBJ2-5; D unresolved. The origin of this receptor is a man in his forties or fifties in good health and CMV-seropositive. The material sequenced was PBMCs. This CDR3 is CASSFQSDQETQYF. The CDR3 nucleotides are TGCGCCAGCAGCTTTCAGTCCGACCAAGAGACCCAGTACTTC.